The T cell receptor (beta chain) described here comes from a study of shared clonotypes between healthy human individuals. Sequencing was performed with immunoSEQ multiplex PCR; in TCRdb, only in-frame clones are kept and a portion is missing. The repertoire holds roughly 2,300,000 clones, with 85% to 95% as singletons. Note on this clone: At the DNA level, this CDR3 is encoded by other sequences in the same sample as well.

The receptor comes from a man younger than 35 in good health. Some clones in this sample may be carry-over from other donors' samples. Sequenced: naive CD4+ T cells from PBMCs. Subset noted: CD45RA+ positively selected.

The CDR3 DNA is TGCGCCAGCAGCCCCTTGGCGGGAGGCCCCAATGAGCAGTTCTTC. Protein sequence: CASSPLAGGPNEQFF. The chain employs TRBV5-1 and TRBJ2-1, with TRBD2 identical over 8 bases. The CDR3 runs 15 residues. Trimming took 4 bases from V and 6 from J; bases not matched to a gene: 9. Germline assignment: CDR1 SGHRS and CDR2 YFSETQ.